This paragraph reports one T cell receptor (beta chain). The data belong to a study of T cells after posttransplantation cyclophosphamide. Libraries were prepared by immunoSEQ multiplex PCR; TCRdb keeps only in-frame clonotypes and omits some of them. Counted here are roughly 23,000 clones, approximately 97% occurring once; the ten biggest clones make up over 0.1%. Cells defined as naive were viable CD3+CD4+ or CD3+CD8+ and CCR7+CD45RA+CD45RO-CD95-CD27+CD28+. The CDR3 runs 12 residues. In germline, CDR1 is SNHLY, CDR2 FYNNEI. The V gene lost 4 bases and the J gene lost 8 bases, with 9 bases spanning the gap.

Sequencing was performed on naive CD4+ T cells sorted from PBMCs. This TCR came from a man aged 50 to 60 in good health, CMV-negative, and a related stem cell transplant donor. The rearrangement joins TRBV2 to TRBJ2-4, with D tentatively TRBD1 (5 bases). This CDR3 is CASSATGDIQYF. In DNA, the CDR3 is TGTGCCAGCAGTGCTACAGGTGACATTCAGTACTTC.